This entry lists 27 T cell receptor beta chains sequenced from one sample in a study of blood T cell repertoires in COVID-19. The data were produced by immunoSEQ multiplex PCR, yet TCRdb's version contains in-frame clones alone and is incomplete. The sample includes approximately 120,000 clones, roughly 85% of them seen just once. Sequences were obtained from peripheral blood. These receptors were collected from a human donor in a cohort sampled during active COVID-19.

CDR3 amino acids: CASSGTTGGSEAFF. The CDR3 coding sequence is TGTGCCAGTAGTGGGACGACAGGGGGCTCTGAAGCTTTCTTT. The chain employs TRBV19 and TRBJ1-1; 10 bases agree with TRBD1. This CDR3 is 14 amino acids long. Trimming cost V 5 bases and J 6 bases; bases outside gene matches: 6. The germline V gene encodes CDR1 LNHDA and CDR2 SQIVND (reference sequence).

The genes are TRBV11-3 and TRBJ2-3, with 10 bases matching TRBD2. Germline values: CDR1 SGHNT, CDR2 YENEEA. The J segment lost 5 bases and the V segment lost 3 bases, leaving 8 bases of the junction unmatched. The CDR3 is made up of 16 amino acids. The CDR3 sequence: CASSLGLAGDKDTQYF. The CDR3 DNA reads TGTGCCAGCAGCTTGGGGCTAGCGGGAGATAAAGATACGCAGTATTTT. The full variable domain, rest sourced from reference TRBV11-3 and TRBJ2-3, is EAGVVQSPRYKIIEKKQPVAFWCNPISGHNTLYWYLQNLGQGPELLIRYENEEAVDDSQLPKDRFSAERLKGVDSTLKIQPAELGDSAVYLCASSLGLAGDKDTQYFGPGTRLTVL.

A single count supports this clone. The chain recombines TRBV3-1 (or the pseudogene TRBV3-2) with TRBJ2-2; 9 nucleotides match TRBD2. V was clipped by 6 bases and J by 6 bases; unmatched bases: 8. The germline gives CDR1 LGHDT, CDR2 YNNKEL (reference sequence). There are 15 residues in the CDR3. DNA for the CDR3: TGTGCCAGCAGTCACGTAGCGGGGGCTGCCGGGGAGCTGTTTTTT. Translation gives CASSHVAGAAGELFF.

The table lists this clone with a count of one. The V gene is TRBV6-5, the J gene TRBJ1-2; D possibly corresponds to TRBD1 (6 bases). V dropped 7 bases and J dropped 4 bases, with 10 bases sitting between them. The CDR3 contains 12 residues. Germline loops: CDR1 MNHEY, CDR2 SVGAGI. The CDR3 DNA follows: TGTGCCAGCATAGGACAGTCCTATGGCTACACCTTC. Residues: CASIGQSYGYTF.

The chain employs TRBV28 and TRBJ1-2, with D possibly matching TRBD1 (6 bases). Trimming left V 8 bases short and J 7 bases short, with 14 bases between. This CDR3 region has 12 residues. The germline V gene encodes CDR1 MDHEN and CDR2 SYDVKM. The CDR3: CASSQQGGGYTF. The CDR3 region has the DNA TGTGCCAGCTCCCAACAGGGCGGTGGCTACACCTTC.

The V gene is TRBV18, the J gene TRBJ1-1; 8 nucleotides line up with TRBD1. V lost 0 bases, J lost 3 bases, and 15 bases stayed unmatched. Germline assignment: CDR1 KGHSH and CDR2 LQKENI. CDR3 length equals 19 residues. The CDR3 DNA follows: TGTGCCAGCTCACCACCCCCGGAGGACAGGGACTATGCAGACACTGAAGCTTTCTTT. As protein: CASSPPPEDRDYADTEAFF.

Only a few counts were recorded for this clone. This sequence joins TRBV3-1 (or the pseudogene TRBV3-2) and TRBJ2-7, with D hard to call. CDR1 and CDR2 from the germline V gene are LGHDT and YNNKEL (reference sequence). V gave up 2 bases and J gave up 6 bases, with 8 bases separating them. This CDR3 has 12 amino acids. The CDR3: CASSQRSGEQYF. In nucleotides, the CDR3 is TGTGCCAGCAGCCAACGATCGGGCGAGCAGTACTTC.

This clone has only one observation. The genes are TRBV28 and TRBJ1-5; D ambiguous. Deletions cut 5 bases from V and 0 bases from J, with 14 bases between. CDR1 and CDR2 from the germline V gene are MDHEN and SYDVKM. The CDR3 has 16 amino acids. In nucleotides, the CDR3 is TGTGCCAGCAGTCCCTCGTCGGGATATAGCAATCAGCCCCAGCATTTT. As protein: CASSPSSGYSNQPQHF. The full variable domain, in which reference TRBV28 and TRBJ1-5 provide the parts outside the CDR3, is DVKVTQSSRYLVKRTGEKVFLECVQDMDHENMFWYRQDPGLGLRLIYFSYDVKMKEKGDIPEGYSVSREKKERFSLILESASTNQTSMYLCASSPSSGYSNQPQHFGDGTRLSIL.

V and J are TRBV5-1 and TRBJ2-2; D is possibly TRBD1 (6 bases). CDR1 and CDR2 (germline): SGHRS, YFSETQ. Between the trimmed V and J ends, which lost 3 bases and 8 bases, there was a span of 17 bases. CDR3 size: 15 residues. CDR3 loop: CASSSEVGAGGELFF. For the CDR3, the DNA is TGCGCCAGCAGCTCCGAGGTGGGGGCCGGAGGGGAGCTGTTTTTT. The variable domain in full, with the rest retrieved from reference TRBV5-1 and TRBJ2-2, is KAGVTQTPRYLIKTRGQQVTLSCSPISGHRSVSWYQQTPGQGLQFLFEYFSETQRNKGNFPGRFSGRQFSNSRSEMNVSTLELGDSALYLCASSSEVGAGGELFFGEGSRLTVL.

This sequence joins TRBV19 and TRBJ2-7; 11 bases map to TRBD1. V lost 8 bases and J lost 0; bases outside the gene matches: 9. The V gene's germline CDR1 is LNHDA and CDR2 SQIVND (reference sequence). There are 16 residues in the CDR3. CDR3 amino acids: CASGGQGALSSYEQYF. The CDR3 DNA follows: TGTGCCAGTGGAGGACAGGGGGCTTTGAGCTCCTACGAGCAGTACTTC.

The chain couples TRBV28 to TRBJ1-2, with D perhaps TRBD1 (5 bases). V was shortened by 4 bases and J by 8 bases, with 14 bases between the two germline ends. The CDR3 runs 13 residues. CDR1 and CDR2 from the germline V gene are MDHEN and SYDVKM. The CDR3 reads CASSYGGAQGYTF. The CDR3 DNA follows: TGTGCCAGCAGTTATGGAGGGGCGCAGGGCTACACCTTC.

The chain couples TRBV6-5 to TRBJ1-1; D ambiguous. Between the trimmed V and J ends, which lost 6 bases and 1 base, there was a span of 9 bases. From germline, CDR1 is MNHEY and CDR2 SVGAGI. This CDR3 is 13 amino acids long. The CDR3 nucleotides read TGTGCCAGCAGGGGCACCGGGAACACTGAAGCTTTCTTT. Translation: CASRGTGNTEAFF.

In its sample, this clone was seen many times. The chain carries TRBV20-1 and TRBJ1-2; D might be TRBD1 (6 bases). With 6 bases removed from V and 7 bases from J, the gap between germline ends came to 24 bases. The CDR3 contains 15 residues. Germline V gene data show CDR1 as DFQATT and CDR2 as SNEGSKA (reference sequence). This CDR3 reads CSASQGSGLNGGYTF. CDR3 bases: TGCAGTGCGAGTCAGGGGTCAGGGCTAAACGGTGGCTACACCTTC.

The V gene is TRBV18, the J gene TRBJ2-1; TRBD2 matches 8 bases. Germline assignment: CDR1 KGHSH and CDR2 LQKENI. Trimming removed 5 bases from V and 9 bases from J; junction bases left unmatched: 9. This CDR3 has 14 amino acids. DNA for the CDR3: TGTGCCAGCTCAACAGCGGGAGAGGCTGGTGAGCAGTTCTTC. This codes for CASSTAGEAGEQFF.

The sample holds one count of this clone. V usage is TRBV28 and J usage is TRBJ1-6, with TRBD1 matching 10 bases. Germline trimming cut 3 bases from V and 17 bases from J; bases unmatched to any gene: 4. The CDR3 totals 12 residues. In germline, CDR1 is MDHEN, CDR2 SYDVKM. This chain's CDR3 is CASSFSDRGVHF. CDR3 nucleotides: TGTGCCAGCAGTTTTTCGGACAGGGGGGTCCACTTT.

This rearrangement joins TRBV27 to TRBJ1-6; D is ambiguous. Deletions cut 2 bases from V and 12 bases from J, with 8 bases between. Germline values: CDR1 MNHEY, CDR2 SMNVEV (reference sequence). The CDR3 is 12 amino acids. The CDR3 spells CASSLPRGPLHF. The CDR3, as DNA: TGTGCCAGCAGTTTACCCCGAGGACCCCTCCACTTT.

The chain recombines TRBV6-5 with TRBJ1-2; D not resolved. Germline values: CDR1 MNHEY, CDR2 SVGAGI. This CDR3 has 14 amino acids. V lost 8 bases, J lost 2 bases, and 15 bases lay in between. The CDR3 reads CASPLVEVNYGYTF. CDR3 nucleotides: TGTGCCAGCCCCCTGGTAGAGGTAAACTATGGCTACACCTTC.

The rearrangement links TRBV10-3 to TRBJ2-2; no definite D call. Trimming cost V 7 bases and J 4 bases, with 10 bases left between them. CDR1 is ENHRY, CDR2 SYGVKD, per germline. The CDR3 sequence is 13 residues long. CDR3 protein: CAITRLSTGELFF. The CDR3 nucleotides read TGTGCCATCACACGGTTGAGCACCGGGGAGCTGTTTTTT.

This clone showed up just once. V is TRBV6-2 or TRBV6-3 and J is TRBJ1-5, with 7 bases fitting TRBD1. The CDR3 is made up of 19 amino acids. After removal of 3 bases from V and 4 bases from J, the junction contained 18 bases not matched to a gene. CDR1 and CDR2 from the germline V gene are MNHEY and SVGEGT. This CDR3 reads CASSYGTHYLGGGNQPQHF. The CDR3 DNA reads as TGTGCCAGCAGTTATGGAACCCACTACTTAGGGGGCGGAAATCAGCCCCAGCATTTT.

The genes are TRBV9 and TRBJ1-2, with a tentative D call TRBD1 (5 bases). V was cut by 3 bases and J by 1 base, with 13 bases left in between. The germline gives CDR1 SGDLS, CDR2 YYNGEE. The CDR3 covers 15 residues. In nucleotides, the CDR3 is TGTGCCAGCAGCGCCCTGGGGGGTAATAACTATGGCTACACCTTC. Translating gives CASSALGGNNYGYTF.

The rearrangement uses TRBV19 and TRBJ2-1, with 9 bases lining up with TRBD1. The CDR3 sequence is 18 residues long. V shed 5 bases and J 3 bases; nucleotides not matched to a gene: 14. Per germline, CDR1 LNHDA and CDR2 SQIVND (reference sequence). DNA of the CDR3: TGTGCCAGTAGTTCCGGCTCCGGGACAGGGTCTATCTACAATGAGCAGTTCTTC. Translation: CASSSGSGTGSIYNEQFF.

This clone occurred a few times. The V call is TRBV19, the J call TRBJ1-5, with D maybe TRBD1 (5 bases). Germline V gene lookup returns CDR1 LNHDA and CDR2 SQIVND (reference sequence). The ends were cut back, 10 bases at V and 3 bases at J, with 10 bases in the middle. The length of the CDR3 is 12 residues. The CDR3 spells CATEGLNQPQHF. The CDR3 DNA reads as TGTGCCACCGAGGGACTCAATCAGCCCCAGCATTTT.

This clone showed up many times. Different DNA sequences within this sample yield the same CDR3. V usage is TRBV4-2 and J usage is TRBJ2-2; D remains unclear. Trimming took 4 bases from V and 4 from J, leaving 7 bases between them. CDR1 is LGHNA and CDR2 is YNFKEQ in the germline V gene. This CDR3 spans 13 amino acids. The CDR3 sequence is CASSLTTTGELFF. DNA for the CDR3: TGTGCCAGCAGCCTAACTACCACCGGGGAGCTGTTTTTT.

CDR3 amino acids: CASSLLRTGNEQFF. CDR3 bases: TGTGCCAGCAGCTTATTGCGTACGGGGAATGAGCAGTTCTTC. This chain connects TRBV11-2 to TRBJ2-1, with a tentative D call TRBD2 (5 bases). The V end lost 2 bases, the J end lost 7 bases, and 12 bases lay between the germline ends. CDR3 size: 14 residues. Germline V lookup: CDR1 SGHAT, CDR2 FQNNGV.

The CDR3 bases are TGTGCCAGCAAGGACGGGGGAGGCACAGATACGCAGTATTTT. It is translated as CASKDGGGTDTQYF. The chain links TRBV6-6 to TRBJ2-3, with a possible D match to TRBD2 (6 bases). Per germline, CDR1 MNHNY and CDR2 SVGAGI (reference sequence). Trimming stripped 7 bases from V and 1 base from J, with 12 bases between. The CDR3 runs to 14 residues.

CDR3 residues: CASSGGQGWRSTDTQYF. The CDR3 nucleotides are TGTGCCAGCAGTGGAGGGCAAGGATGGAGGAGCACAGATACGCAGTATTTT. The rearrangement joins TRBV2 to TRBJ2-3, with D perhaps TRBD2 (5 bases). This CDR3 is 17 amino acids long. The V gene lost 4 bases and the J gene lost 0 bases, with 17 bases spanning the gap. Germline-derived CDR1 and CDR2 are SNHLY and FYNNEI.

The chain carries TRBV11-2 and TRBJ2-3; 10 positions agree with TRBD2. The junction had 8 bases not matched to a gene; V was cut back by 7 bases and J by 4 bases. Germline V gives CDR1 SGHAT, CDR2 FQNNGV. The CDR3 has 15 amino acids. The CDR3 nucleotides read TGTGCCAGCATCTCAGCGGGGGGGCGGGCAGATACGCAGTATTTT. This codes for CASISAGGRADTQYF.